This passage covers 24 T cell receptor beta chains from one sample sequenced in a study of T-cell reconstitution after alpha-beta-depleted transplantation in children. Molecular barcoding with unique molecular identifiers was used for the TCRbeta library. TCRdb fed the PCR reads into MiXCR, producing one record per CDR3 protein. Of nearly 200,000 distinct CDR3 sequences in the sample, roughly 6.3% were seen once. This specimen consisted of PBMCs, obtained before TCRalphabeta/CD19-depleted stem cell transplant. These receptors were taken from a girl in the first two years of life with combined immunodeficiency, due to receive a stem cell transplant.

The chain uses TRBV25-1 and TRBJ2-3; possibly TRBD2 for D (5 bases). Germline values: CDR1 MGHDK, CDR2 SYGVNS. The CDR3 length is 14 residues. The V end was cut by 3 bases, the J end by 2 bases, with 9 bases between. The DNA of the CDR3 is TGTGCCAGCAGTGATGGGAGTTACACAGATACGCAGTATTTT. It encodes CASSDGSYTDTQYF. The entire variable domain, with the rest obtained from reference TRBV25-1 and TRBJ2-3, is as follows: EADIYQTPRYLVIGTGKKITLECSQTMGHDKMYWYQQDPGMELHLIHYSYGVNSTEKGDLSSESTVSRIRTEHFPLTLESARPSHTSQYLCASSDGSYTDTQYFGPGTRLTVL.

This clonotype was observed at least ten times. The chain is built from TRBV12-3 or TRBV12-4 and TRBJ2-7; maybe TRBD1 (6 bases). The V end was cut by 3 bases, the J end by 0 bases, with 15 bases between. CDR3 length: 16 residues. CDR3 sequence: CASSFMAGASSYEQYF. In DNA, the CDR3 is TGTGCCAGCAGTTTTATGGCAGGGGCCAGCTCCTACGAGCAGTACTTC.

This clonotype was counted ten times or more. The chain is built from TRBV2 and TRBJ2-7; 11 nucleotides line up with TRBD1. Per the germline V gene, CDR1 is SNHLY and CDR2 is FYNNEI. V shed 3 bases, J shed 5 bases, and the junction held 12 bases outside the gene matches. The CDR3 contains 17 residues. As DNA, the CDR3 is TGTGCCAGCAGTGACCCGGGATCGGGACAGGGGGTCCACGAGCAGTACTTC. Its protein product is CASSDPGSGQGVHEQYF. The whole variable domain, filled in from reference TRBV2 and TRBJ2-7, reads EPEVTQTPSHQVTQMGQEVILRCVPISNHLYFYWYRQILGQKVEFLVSFYNNEISEKSEIFDDQFSVERPDGSNFTLKIRSTKLEDSAMYFCASSDPGSGQGVHEQYFGPGTRLTVT.

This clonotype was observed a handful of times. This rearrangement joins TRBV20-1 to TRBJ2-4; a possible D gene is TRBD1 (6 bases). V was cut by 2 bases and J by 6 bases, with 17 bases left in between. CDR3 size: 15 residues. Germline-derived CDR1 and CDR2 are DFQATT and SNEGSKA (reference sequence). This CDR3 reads CSARPSTVGGNIQYF. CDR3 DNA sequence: TGCAGTGCTAGACCATCAACTGTAGGGGGAAACATTCAGTACTTC.

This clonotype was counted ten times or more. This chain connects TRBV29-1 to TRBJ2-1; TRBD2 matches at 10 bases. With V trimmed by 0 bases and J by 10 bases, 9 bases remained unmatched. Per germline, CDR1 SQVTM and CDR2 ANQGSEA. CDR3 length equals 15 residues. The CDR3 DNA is TGCAGCGTTGAAGATCTAGCGGGGGCCCCAGGGGAGCAGTTCTTC. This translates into CSVEDLAGAPGEQFF.

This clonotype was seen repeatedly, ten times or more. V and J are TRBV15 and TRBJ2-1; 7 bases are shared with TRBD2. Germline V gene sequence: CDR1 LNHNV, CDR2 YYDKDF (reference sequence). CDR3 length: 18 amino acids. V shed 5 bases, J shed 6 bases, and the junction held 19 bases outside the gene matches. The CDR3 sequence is CATSGNPFGVGEGNEQFF. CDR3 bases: TGTGCCACCAGCGGAAACCCTTTTGGTGTCGGGGAGGGCAATGAGCAGTTCTTC.

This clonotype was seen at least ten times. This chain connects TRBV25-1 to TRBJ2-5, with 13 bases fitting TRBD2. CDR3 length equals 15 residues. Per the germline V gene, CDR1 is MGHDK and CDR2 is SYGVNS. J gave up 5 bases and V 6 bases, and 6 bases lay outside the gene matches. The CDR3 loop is CASSDGTSGMETQYF. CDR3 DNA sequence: TGTGCCAGCAGCGACGGGACTAGCGGGATGGAGACCCAGTACTTC.

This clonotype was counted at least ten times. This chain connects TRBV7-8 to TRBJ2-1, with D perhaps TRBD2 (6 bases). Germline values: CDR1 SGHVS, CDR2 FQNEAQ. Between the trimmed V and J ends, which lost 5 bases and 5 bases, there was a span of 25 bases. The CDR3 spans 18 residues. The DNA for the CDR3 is TGTGCCAGCAGCCTAGTGGCTAGCGCGAGGATCTTTAACAATGAGCAGTTCTTC. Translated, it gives CASSLVASARIFNNEQFF.

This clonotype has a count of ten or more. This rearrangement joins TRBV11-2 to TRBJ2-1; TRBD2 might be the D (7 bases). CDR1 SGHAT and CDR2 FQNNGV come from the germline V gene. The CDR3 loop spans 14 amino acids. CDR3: CAGRGAGTYNEQFF. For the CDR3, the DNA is TGTGCTGGCCGGGGGGCAGGAACCTACAATGAGCAGTTCTTC.

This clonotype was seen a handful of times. This chain's CDR3 is CASSEIAGPYNSPLHF. The CDR3 DNA reads as TGTGCCAGCAGTGAAATAGCGGGGCCCTATAATTCACCCCTCCACTTT. V gene TRBV6-1 combines with J gene TRBJ1-6, with D maybe TRBD1 (5 bases). The germline V and J ends were trimmed by 2 bases and 2 bases, with 10 bases remaining between them. Germline lookup yields CDR1 MNHNS and CDR2 SASEGT. This CDR3 comprises 16 residues.

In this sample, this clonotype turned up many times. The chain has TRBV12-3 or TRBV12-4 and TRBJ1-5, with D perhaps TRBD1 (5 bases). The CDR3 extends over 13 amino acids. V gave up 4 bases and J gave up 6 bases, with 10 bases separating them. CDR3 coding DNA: TGTGCCAGCAGTTCCTCAACAGGTCAGCCCCAGCATTTT. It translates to CASSSSTGQPQHF.

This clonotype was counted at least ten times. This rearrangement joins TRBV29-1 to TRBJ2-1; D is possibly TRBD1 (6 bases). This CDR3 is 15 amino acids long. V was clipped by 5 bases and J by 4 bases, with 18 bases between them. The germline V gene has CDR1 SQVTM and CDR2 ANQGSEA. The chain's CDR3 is CSVSEGHLLYNEQFF. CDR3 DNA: TGCAGCGTTTCAGAGGGACACCTCTTATACAATGAGCAGTTCTTC.

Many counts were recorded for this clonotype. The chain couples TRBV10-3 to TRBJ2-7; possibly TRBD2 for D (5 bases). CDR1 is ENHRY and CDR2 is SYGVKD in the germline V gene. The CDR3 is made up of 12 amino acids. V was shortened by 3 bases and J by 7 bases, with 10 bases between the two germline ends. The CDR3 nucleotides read TGTGCCATCAGTGATCCTGGGAGAGAGCAGTACTTC. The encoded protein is CAISDPGREQYF.

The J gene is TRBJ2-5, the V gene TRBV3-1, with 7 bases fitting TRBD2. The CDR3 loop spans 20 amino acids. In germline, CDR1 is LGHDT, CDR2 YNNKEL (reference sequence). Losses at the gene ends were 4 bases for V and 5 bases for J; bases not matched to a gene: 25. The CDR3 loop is CASSLHLAATPIYVRETQYF. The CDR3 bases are TGTGCCAGCAGCCTTCATCTAGCGGCAACTCCTATCTATGTTCGGGAGACCCAGTACTTC.

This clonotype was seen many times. Written as DNA, the CDR3 is TGTGCCATCAGTGATGAGTCCGATACGCAGTATTTT. Its translation is CAISDESDTQYF. V gene TRBV10-3 combines with J gene TRBJ2-3; D is undetermined. There are 12 residues in the CDR3. Trimming removed 3 bases at V and 6 bases at J, with 7 bases between. Germline lookup yields CDR1 ENHRY and CDR2 SYGVKD.

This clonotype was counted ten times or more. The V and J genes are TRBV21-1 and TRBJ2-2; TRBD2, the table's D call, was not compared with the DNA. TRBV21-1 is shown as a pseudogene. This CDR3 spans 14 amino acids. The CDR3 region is CASGGGRRTGELFF. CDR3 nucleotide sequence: TGTGCCAGCGGGGGAGGGCGGAGAACCGGGGAGCTGTTTTTT.

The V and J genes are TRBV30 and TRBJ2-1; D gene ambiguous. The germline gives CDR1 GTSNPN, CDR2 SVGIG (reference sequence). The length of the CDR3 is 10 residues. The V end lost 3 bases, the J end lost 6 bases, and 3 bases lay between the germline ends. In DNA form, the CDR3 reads TGTGCCTGGAGCGGCAATGAGCAGTTCTTC. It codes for CAWSGNEQFF.

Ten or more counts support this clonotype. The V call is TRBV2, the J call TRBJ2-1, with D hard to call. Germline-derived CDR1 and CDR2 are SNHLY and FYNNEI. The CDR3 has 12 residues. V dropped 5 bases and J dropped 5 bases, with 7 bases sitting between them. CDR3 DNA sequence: TGTGCCAGCAGTTTCGACGACAATGAGCAGTTCTTC. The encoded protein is CASSFDDNEQFF.

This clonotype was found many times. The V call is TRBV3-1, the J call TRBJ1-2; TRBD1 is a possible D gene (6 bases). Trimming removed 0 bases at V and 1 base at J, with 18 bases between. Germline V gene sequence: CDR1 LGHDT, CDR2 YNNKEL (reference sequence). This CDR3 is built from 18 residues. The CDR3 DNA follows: TGTGCCAGCAGCCAAGATATCGACGCCAGGACAGTTAACTATGGCTACACCTTC. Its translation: CASSQDIDARTVNYGYTF.

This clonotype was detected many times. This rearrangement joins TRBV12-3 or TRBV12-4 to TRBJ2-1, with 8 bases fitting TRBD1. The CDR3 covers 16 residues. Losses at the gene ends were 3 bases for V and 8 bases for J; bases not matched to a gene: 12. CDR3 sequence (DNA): TGTGCCAGCAGTTTTAGTAGTACAGGGGGTTTACATGAGCAGTTCTTC. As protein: CASSFSSTGGLHEQFF.

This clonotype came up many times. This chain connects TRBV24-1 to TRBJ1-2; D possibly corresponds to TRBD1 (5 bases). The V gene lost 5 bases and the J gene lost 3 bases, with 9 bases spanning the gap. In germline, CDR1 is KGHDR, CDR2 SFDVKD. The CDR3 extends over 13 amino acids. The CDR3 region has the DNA TGTGCCACCAGTGTGGGACGGGACTATGGCTACACCTTC. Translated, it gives CATSVGRDYGYTF.

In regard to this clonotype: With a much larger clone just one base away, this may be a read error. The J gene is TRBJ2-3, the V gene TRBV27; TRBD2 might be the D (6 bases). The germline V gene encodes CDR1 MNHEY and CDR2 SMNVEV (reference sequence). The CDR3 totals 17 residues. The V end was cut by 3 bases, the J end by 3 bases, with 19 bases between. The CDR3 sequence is CASSFLTPGLLTDTQYF. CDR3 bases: TGTGCCAGCAGTTTTCTTACCCCGGGACTCTTAACAGATACGCAGTATTTT.

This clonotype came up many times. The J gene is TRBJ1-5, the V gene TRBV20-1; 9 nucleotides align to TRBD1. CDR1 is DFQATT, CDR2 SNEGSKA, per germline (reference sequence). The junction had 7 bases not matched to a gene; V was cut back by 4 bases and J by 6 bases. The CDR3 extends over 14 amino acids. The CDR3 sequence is CSAIPGTGLQPQHF. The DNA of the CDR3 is TGCAGTGCTATACCCGGGACAGGGCTTCAGCCCCAGCATTTT.

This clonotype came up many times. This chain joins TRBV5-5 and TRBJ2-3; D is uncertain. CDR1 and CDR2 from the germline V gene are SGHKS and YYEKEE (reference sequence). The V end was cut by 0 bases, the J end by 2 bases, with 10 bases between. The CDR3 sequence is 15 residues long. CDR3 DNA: TGTGCCAGCAGCTTGGTACCGAGCTACACAGATACGCAGTATTTT. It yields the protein CASSLVPSYTDTQYF.